There are a few counts of the clone carrying this T cell receptor beta chain. MiXCR was run by TCRdb on the 5' RACE reads, yielding one entry per CDR3 protein. Of about half a million distinct CDR3 sequences in the sample, about 18% are singletons; the top ten hold over 9%. This sample was included in a study of T-cell memory formation after mild COVID-19. Study-wide background: Largely, the TCR clusters proved donor specific.

Sequencing was done on a sample of PBMCs or a T cell subset sorted from them (not recorded which). This receptor was identified in an adult woman who had mild COVID-19 (a few samples of this study predate the infection). Cell type and time point are not known.

CDR3 nucleotides: TGTGCCAGCAGCTTAATGGAGAACACTGAAGCTTTCTTT. Translation: CASSLMENTEAFF. The gene calls are TRBV7-2 and TRBJ1-1; unclear D gene. V was clipped by 2 bases and J by 1 base, with 5 bases between them. The CDR3 runs to 13 residues. Germline V CDR1 and CDR2: SGHTA, FQGNSA.